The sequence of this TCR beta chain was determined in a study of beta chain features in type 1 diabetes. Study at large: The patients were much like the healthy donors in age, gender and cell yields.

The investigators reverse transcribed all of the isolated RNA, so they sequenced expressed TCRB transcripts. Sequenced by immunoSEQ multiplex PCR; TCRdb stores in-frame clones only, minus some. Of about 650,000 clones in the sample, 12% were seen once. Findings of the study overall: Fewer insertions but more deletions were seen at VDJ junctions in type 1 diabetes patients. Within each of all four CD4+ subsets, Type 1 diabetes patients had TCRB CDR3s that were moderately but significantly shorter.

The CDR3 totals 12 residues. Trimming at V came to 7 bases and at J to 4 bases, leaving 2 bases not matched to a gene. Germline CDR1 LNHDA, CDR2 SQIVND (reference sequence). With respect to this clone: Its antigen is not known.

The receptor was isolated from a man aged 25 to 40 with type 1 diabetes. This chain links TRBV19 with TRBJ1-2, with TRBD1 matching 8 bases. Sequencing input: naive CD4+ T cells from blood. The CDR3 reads CASMGTGYGYTF. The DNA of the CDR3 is TGTGCCAGTATGGGGACAGGCTATGGCTACACCTTC.